Below, 9 T cell receptor beta chains from the same sample are listed, as sequenced in a study of blood T cells in healthy people across ages. Primers used in a second PCR of about 6 to 12 cycles were a sample-barcoded 5' primer and a J-beta primer mix. From the 5' RACE reads, TCRdb called clonotypes with MiXCR, one entry per CDR3 protein. The table lists 850,000 to 1,000,000 distinct CDR3 sequences, roughly 47% of them singletons. The material sequenced was blood. These receptors were obtained from a woman in her fifties or sixties in good health.

The V and J genes are TRBV12-3 or TRBV12-4 and TRBJ2-3, with D possibly TRBD2 on 5 matching bases. CDR3 length equals 14 residues. V was cut by 7 bases and J by 2 bases, with 13 bases left in between. In DNA, the CDR3 is TGTGCCAGCACCCTTTCCGGGGTCACAGATACGCAGTATTTT. Its translation is CASTLSGVTDTQYF.

This clonotype turned up a few times. The V call is TRBV4-1, the J call TRBJ2-3; 7 bases are a match to TRBD2. J lost 1 base, V lost 1 base, and 8 bases had no gene match. This CDR3 region has 17 residues. The germline CDR1 and CDR2 sequences are MGHRA and YSYEKL. The DNA of the CDR3 is TGCGCCAGCAGCCAAGTGGTAGCTAGCGGAGGCACAGATACGCAGTATTTT. This gives the protein CASSQVVASGGTDTQYF.

CDR3 coding DNA: TGTGCCAGCAGCTTAGAGAGGCAGGCGAGAGTGACCCAGTACTTC. Amino acid sequence: CASSLERQARVTQYF. The genes are TRBV7-9 and TRBJ2-5; D gene uncertain. The CDR3 consists of 15 residues. V was clipped by 1 base and J by 7 bases, with 16 bases between them. Per germline, CDR1 SEHNR and CDR2 FQNEAQ (reference sequence).

There are a few counts of this clonotype. Possible read error: a much larger clone is one base away. The gene calls are TRBV4-3 and TRBJ2-5, with D hard to call. Germline assignment: CDR1 LGHNA and CDR2 YSLEER. This CDR3 is built from 13 residues. Between the trimmed V and J ends, which lost 1 base and 3 bases, there was a span of 6 bases. The DNA for the CDR3 is TGCGCCAGCAGCCAAGTTTTTAAAGAGACCCAGTACTTC. It encodes CASSQVFKETQYF.

Of note for this clonotype: An end of the junction differs from the germline gene, which may be a read error. The chain carries TRBV28 and TRBJ1-6; weak D call: TRBD1 (6 bases). The CDR3 extends over 16 amino acids. Per germline, CDR1 MDHEN and CDR2 SYDVKM. In nucleotides, the CDR3 is TGCGCCAGCAGCTCATCGACAGGCGCTTATAATTCACCCCTCCACTTT. Its protein product is CASSSSTGAYNSPLHF.

About this clonotype: The germline gene is not matched at one end of the junction; a read error may be the cause. This chain connects TRBV27 to TRBJ2-1, with D perhaps assigned TRBD1 or TRBD2 (5 bases each). The CDR3 consists of 15 residues. Germline V gene data show CDR1 as MNHEY and CDR2 as SMNVEV (reference sequence). The CDR3 reads CASRDASRSYNEQFF. The CDR3 bases are TGTGCTAGCAGGGACGCCTCTAGGTCCTACAATGAGCAGTTCTTC.

This clonotype was seen just once. The chain links TRBV5-1 to TRBJ2-7, with D unclear. V was trimmed by 0 bases and J by 3 bases, leaving 13 bases between them. Germline CDR1 reads SGHRS; CDR2 reads YFSETQ. The CDR3 spans 15 residues. CDR3 coding DNA: TGCGCCAGCAGCTTGGCCCGGCCCACAAACTACGAGCAGTACTTC. It codes for CASSLARPTNYEQYF.

V and J are TRBV6-2 or TRBV6-3 and TRBJ1-5; TRBD1 might be the D (6 bases). CDR3 length: 15 amino acids. V shed 2 bases and J shed 10 bases, with 18 bases lying between them. Germline CDR1 and CDR2: MNHEY and SVGEGT. For the CDR3, the DNA is TGTGCCAGCAGTTACCGAAACAGGGATGGCTTACCCCAGCATTTT. Translated: CASSYRNRDGLPQHF.

The V gene is TRBV12-3 or TRBV12-4, the J gene TRBJ2-1; D unclear. V was clipped by 6 bases and J by 8 bases, with 17 bases between them. The CDR3 contains 14 residues. CDR3: CASSGSDGTDEQFF. CDR3 nucleotides: TGTGCCAGCAGCGGCTCCGACGGCACCGATGAGCAGTTCTTC.